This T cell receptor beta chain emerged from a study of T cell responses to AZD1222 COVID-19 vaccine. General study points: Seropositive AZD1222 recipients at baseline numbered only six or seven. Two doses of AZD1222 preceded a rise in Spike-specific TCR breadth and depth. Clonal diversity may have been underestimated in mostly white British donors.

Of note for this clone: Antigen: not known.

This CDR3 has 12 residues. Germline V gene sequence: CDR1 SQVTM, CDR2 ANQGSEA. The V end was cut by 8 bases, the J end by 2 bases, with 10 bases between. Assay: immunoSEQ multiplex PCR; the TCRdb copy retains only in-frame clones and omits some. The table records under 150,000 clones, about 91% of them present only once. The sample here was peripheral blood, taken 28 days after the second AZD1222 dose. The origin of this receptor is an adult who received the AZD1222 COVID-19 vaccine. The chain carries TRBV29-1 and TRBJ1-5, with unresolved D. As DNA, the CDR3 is TGCAGCCCTCTGAGGGGCAATCAGCCCCAGCATTTT. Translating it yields CSPLRGNQPQHF.